These 18 T cell receptor beta chains were sequenced from one sample in a study of T-cell reconstitution after alpha-beta-depleted transplantation in children. A library of TCRbeta sequences, prepared with unique molecular identifiers, was generated. TCRdb ran MiXCR on the PCR reads and lists one entry per CDR3 protein. The sample holds hundreds of thousands of distinct CDR3 sequences, roughly 17% seen once. The sequencing used PBMCs from the stem cell graft donor, collected from the stem cell graft. The source of these receptors is a human donor who donated a stem cell graft to a child with acute myeloid leukemia.

V is TRBV29-1 and J is TRBJ2-2; a weak D match, TRBD1 (6 bases). CDR1 is SQVTM, CDR2 ANQGSEA, per germline. Trimming took off 4 bases at V and 3 bases at J, with 12 bases between the two ends. This CDR3 has 14 residues. The CDR3, as DNA: TGCAGCGTTGTCGACAGGTCCTACACCGGGGAGCTGTTTTTT. Residues: CSVVDRSYTGELFF.

This clonotype was found a few times. V gene TRBV20-1 combines with J gene TRBJ1-1; 12 bases agree with TRBD1. Germline CDR1 DFQATT, CDR2 SNEGSKA (reference sequence). The CDR3 has 14 amino acids. J lost 10 bases, V lost 7 bases, and 13 bases had no gene match. The CDR3 DNA reads as TGCAGTGTCAATGGGACAGGGGGCCGATTAGGAGCTTTCTTT. This sequence encodes CSVNGTGGRLGAFF.

This clonotype was recorded a few times. This CDR3 reads CASSPYTPGRSSYNEQFF. The CDR3 DNA is TGTGCCAGCAGTCCGTATACTCCGGGCAGGAGCTCCTACAATGAGCAGTTCTTC. This chain connects TRBV28 to TRBJ2-1; no definite D call. V was clipped by 5 bases and J by 0 bases, with 20 bases between them. Germline V CDR1 and CDR2: MDHEN, SYDVKM. This CDR3 contains 18 residues. Together with reference TRBV28 and TRBJ2-1, the CDR3 gives the full variable domain: DVKVTQSSRYLVKRTGEKVFLECVQDMDHENMFWYRQDPGLGLRLIYFSYDVKMKEKGDIPEGYSVSREKKERFSLILESASTNQTSMYLCASSPYTPGRSSYNEQFFGPGTRLTVL.

The chain links TRBV12-3 or TRBV12-4 to TRBJ1-6, with D possibly being TRBD1 (5 bases). Trimming took off 6 bases at V and 6 bases at J, with 9 bases between the two ends. This CDR3 is built from 13 residues. The CDR3 DNA is TGTGCCAGCAGATGGGGGGGTAATTCACCCCTCCACTTT. This gives the protein CASRWGGNSPLHF.

The chain carries TRBV10-2 and TRBJ1-1; TRBD1 might be the D (6 bases). Germline V gene data show CDR1 as WSHSY and CDR2 as SAAADI. The V and J ends lost 3 bases and 3 bases respectively, with 20 bases between them. CDR3 size: 17 residues. The CDR3 loop reads CASSDPSGGGLYTEAFF. CDR3 DNA: TGCGCCAGCAGTGACCCCTCCGGCGGGGGCCTTTACACTGAAGCTTTCTTT.

This clonotype was observed many times. CDR3 sequence: CASSQEDGSNTGELFF. The CDR3 bases are TGCGCCAGCAGCCAAGAAGACGGTTCGAACACCGGGGAGCTGTTTTTT. The V call is TRBV4-3, the J call TRBJ2-2; D remains ambiguous. The ends were cut back, 0 bases at V and 0 bases at J, with 8 bases in the middle. CDR1 is LGHNA, CDR2 YSLEER, per germline. This CDR3 has 16 amino acids.

This clonotype was picked up many times. V gene TRBV20-1 combines with J gene TRBJ1-6; D gene unclear. V dropped 1 base and J dropped 5 bases, with 6 bases sitting between them. This CDR3 comprises 13 residues. The V gene's germline CDR1 is DFQATT and CDR2 SNEGSKA (reference sequence). The CDR3 DNA follows: TGCAGTGCTAGAGGGCAGGATAATTCACCCCTCCACTTT. Encoded protein: CSARGQDNSPLHF.

At least ten counts were recorded for this clonotype. This rearrangement joins TRBV12-3 or TRBV12-4 to TRBJ1-4, with D maybe TRBD1 (5 bases). V was trimmed by 8 bases and J by 7 bases, leaving 11 bases between them. This CDR3 has 12 amino acids. The CDR3, as DNA: TGTGCCAGCCAGGGAGCGGTTGAAAAACTGTTTTTT. This sequence encodes CASQGAVEKLFF.

The V call is TRBV20-1, the J call TRBJ1-2, with D possibly TRBD1 on 5 matching bases. Germline V lookup: CDR1 DFQATT, CDR2 SNEGSKA (reference sequence). The V and J ends lost 3 bases and 4 bases respectively, with 6 bases between them. The CDR3 length is 11 residues. Here the CDR3 DNA reads TGCAGTGCTAGTGGGGCCTATGGCTACACCTTC. The encoded protein is CSASGAYGYTF.

With respect to this clonotype: A much larger clone is a single base away; this may be a read error. This chain links TRBV7-2 with TRBJ1-2, with TRBD1 matching over 11 bases. The CDR3 extends over 13 amino acids. Germline assignment: CDR1 SGHTA and CDR2 FQGNSA. CDR3 bases: TGTGGCAGCAGCTGGACAGGGGGCGGTGGCTACACCTTC. Encoded protein: CGSSWTGGGGYTF.

The table lists this clonotype with many counts. The J gene is TRBJ2-3, the V gene TRBV29-1; perhaps TRBD1 as D (5 bases). Trimming took off 6 bases at V and 0 bases at J, with 10 bases between the two ends. This CDR3 contains 13 residues. Germline CDR1 reads SQVTM; CDR2 reads ANQGSEA. The CDR3 region is CSVTETSTDTQYF. Here the CDR3 DNA reads TGCAGCGTGACAGAGACTAGCACAGATACGCAGTATTTT.

This clonotype was observed many times. The chain has TRBV20-1 and TRBJ2-4; TRBD1 agrees at 9 bases. This CDR3 has 14 amino acids. Per germline, CDR1 DFQATT and CDR2 SNEGSKA (reference sequence). The V and J ends lost 5 bases and 3 bases, in that order; junction bases with no gene match: 5. CDR3 coding DNA: TGCAGTGCTTATCCGGGACAGGGCAAAAACATTCAGTACTTC. Its translation: CSAYPGQGKNIQYF.

This clonotype was seen at least ten times. The chain links TRBV29-1 to TRBJ2-7; 9 bases are a match to TRBD1. V lost 8 bases to trimming and J lost 5 bases; unmatched junction nucleotides: 13. The CDR3 spans 14 residues. Germline V CDR1 and CDR2: SQVTM, ANQGSEA. CDR3 DNA: TGCAGCATTTCGTTGGGACAGGGTGGCAACGAGCAGTACTTC. Translated: CSISLGQGGNEQYF.

This clonotype was observed many times. CDR3 sequence: CASSTYLAGGPSYNEQFF. The CDR3 DNA reads as TGTGCCAGCAGTACCTATCTAGCGGGGGGGCCATCATACAATGAGCAGTTCTTC. V gene TRBV12-3 or TRBV12-4 combines with J gene TRBJ2-1, with 12 bases aligning to TRBD2. The CDR3 consists of 18 residues. The junction had 12 bases not matched to a gene; V was cut back by 5 bases and J by 4 bases.

Many counts were recorded for this clonotype. This rearrangement joins TRBV5-6 to TRBJ1-2, with 8 bases matching TRBD1. With V trimmed by 4 bases and J by 8 bases, 4 bases remained unmatched. CDR1 is SGHDT, CDR2 YYEEEE, per germline. The CDR3 has 12 amino acids. The CDR3 coding sequence is TGTGCCAGCAGCACACAGGGGGGCGGCTACACCTTC. This gives the protein CASSTQGGGYTF. The complete variable domain, with remaining parts taken from reference TRBV5-6 and TRBJ1-2, reads DAGVTQSPTHLIKTRGQQVTLRCSPKSGHDTVSWYQQALGQGPQFIFQYYEEEERQRGNFPDRFSGHQFPNYSSELNVNALLLGDSALYLCASSTQGGGYTFGSGTRLTVV.

This clonotype was seen at least ten times. The chain uses TRBV7-6 and TRBJ2-1; 14 positions match TRBD2. Germline V gene lookup returns CDR1 SGHVS and CDR2 FNYEAQ. This CDR3 region has 14 residues. Unmatched junction bases numbered 2, after V lost 4 bases and J lost 9 bases. CDR3 DNA: TGTGCCAGCAGCTCCGGGACTAGCGGGGGTGAGCAGTTCTTC. It encodes CASSSGTSGGEQFF.

Only one count was recorded for this clonotype. The rearrangement links TRBV11-1 to TRBJ2-7; no clear D gene. Trimming stripped 4 bases from V and 4 bases from J, with 14 bases between. Germline CDR1 and CDR2: SGHAT and FQDESV (reference sequence). The CDR3 loop spans 14 amino acids. The CDR3 loop reads CASSSRTGQYEQYF. CDR3 DNA: TGTGCCAGCAGCTCAAGGACCGGGCAATACGAGCAGTACTTC.

This clonotype showed up just a few times. The J gene is TRBJ2-7, the V gene TRBV12-3 or TRBV12-4; TRBD1 agrees at 8 bases. The V segment lost 6 bases and the J segment 3 bases; nucleotides outside the gene matches: 13. The CDR3 is 16 residues long. CDR3 in amino acids: CASRRTGTGRFYEQYF. Here the CDR3 DNA reads TGTGCCAGCAGAAGGACCGGGACAGGAAGATTCTACGAGCAGTACTTC.